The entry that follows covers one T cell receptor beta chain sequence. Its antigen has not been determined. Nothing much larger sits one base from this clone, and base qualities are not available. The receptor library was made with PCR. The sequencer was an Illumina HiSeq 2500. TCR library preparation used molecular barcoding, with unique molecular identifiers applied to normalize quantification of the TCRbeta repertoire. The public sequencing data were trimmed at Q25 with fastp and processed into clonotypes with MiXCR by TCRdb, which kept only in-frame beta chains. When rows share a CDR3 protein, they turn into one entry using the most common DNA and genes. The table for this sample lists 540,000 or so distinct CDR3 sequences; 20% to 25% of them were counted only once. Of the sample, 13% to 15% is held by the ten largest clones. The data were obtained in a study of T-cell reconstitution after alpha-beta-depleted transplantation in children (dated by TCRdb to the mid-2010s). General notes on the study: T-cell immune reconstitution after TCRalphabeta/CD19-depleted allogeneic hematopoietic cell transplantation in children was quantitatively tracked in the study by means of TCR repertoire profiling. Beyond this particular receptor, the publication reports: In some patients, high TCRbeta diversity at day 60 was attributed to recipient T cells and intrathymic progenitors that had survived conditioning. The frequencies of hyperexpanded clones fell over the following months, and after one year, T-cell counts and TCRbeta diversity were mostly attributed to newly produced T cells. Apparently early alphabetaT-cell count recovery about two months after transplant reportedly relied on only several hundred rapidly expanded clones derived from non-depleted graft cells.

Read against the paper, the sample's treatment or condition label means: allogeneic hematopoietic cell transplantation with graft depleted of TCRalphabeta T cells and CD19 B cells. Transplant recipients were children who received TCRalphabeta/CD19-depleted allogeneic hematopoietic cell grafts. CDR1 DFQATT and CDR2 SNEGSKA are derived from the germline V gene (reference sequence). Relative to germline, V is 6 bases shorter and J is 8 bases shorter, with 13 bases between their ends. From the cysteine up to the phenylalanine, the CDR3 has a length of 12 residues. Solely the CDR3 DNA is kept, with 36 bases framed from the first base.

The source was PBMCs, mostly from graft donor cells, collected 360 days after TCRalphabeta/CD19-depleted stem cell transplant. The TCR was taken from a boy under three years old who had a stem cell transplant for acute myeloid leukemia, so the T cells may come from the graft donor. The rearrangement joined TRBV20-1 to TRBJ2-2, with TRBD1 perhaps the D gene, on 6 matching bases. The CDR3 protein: CSASRGRGELFF. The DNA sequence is TGCAGTGCGAGCAGGGGCCGGGGGGAGCTGTTTTTT.